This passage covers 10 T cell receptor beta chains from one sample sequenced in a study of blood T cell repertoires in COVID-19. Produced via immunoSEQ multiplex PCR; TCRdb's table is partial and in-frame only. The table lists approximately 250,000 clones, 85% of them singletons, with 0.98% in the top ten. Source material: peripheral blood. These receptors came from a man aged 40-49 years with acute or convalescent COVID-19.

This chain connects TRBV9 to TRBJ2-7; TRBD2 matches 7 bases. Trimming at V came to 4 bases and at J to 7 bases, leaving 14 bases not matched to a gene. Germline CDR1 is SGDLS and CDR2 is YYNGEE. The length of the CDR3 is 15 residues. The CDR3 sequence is CASSPLGGTGGEQYF. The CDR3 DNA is TGTGCCAGCAGCCCCCTTGGAGGTACGGGGGGTGAGCAGTACTTC.

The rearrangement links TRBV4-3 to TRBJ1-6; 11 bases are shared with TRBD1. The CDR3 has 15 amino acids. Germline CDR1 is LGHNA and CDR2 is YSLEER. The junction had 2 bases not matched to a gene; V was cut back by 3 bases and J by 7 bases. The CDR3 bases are TGCGCCAGCAGCCAGGACAGGGGGCGGAATTCACCCCTCCACTTT. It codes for CASSQDRGRNSPLHF.

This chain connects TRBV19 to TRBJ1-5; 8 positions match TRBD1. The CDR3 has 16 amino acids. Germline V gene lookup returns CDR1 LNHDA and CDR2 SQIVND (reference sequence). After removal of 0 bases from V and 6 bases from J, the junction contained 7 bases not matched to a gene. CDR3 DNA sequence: TGTGCCAGTAGTATAGAAGGGCAGGGGGCGCTTCAGCCCCAGCATTTT. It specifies CASSIEGQGALQPQHF.

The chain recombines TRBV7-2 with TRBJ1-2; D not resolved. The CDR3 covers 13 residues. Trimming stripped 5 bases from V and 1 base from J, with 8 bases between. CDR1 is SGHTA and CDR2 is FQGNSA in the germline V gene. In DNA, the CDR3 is TGTGCCAGCAGCCTACCCAATAACTATGGCTACACCTTC. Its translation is CASSLPNNYGYTF.

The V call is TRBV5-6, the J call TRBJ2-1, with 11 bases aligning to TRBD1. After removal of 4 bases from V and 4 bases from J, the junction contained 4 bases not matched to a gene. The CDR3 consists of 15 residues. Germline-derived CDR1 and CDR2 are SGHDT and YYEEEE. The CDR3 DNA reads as TGTGCCAGCAGCCGGGGGACAGGGGGGTACAATGAGCAGTTCTTC. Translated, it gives CASSRGTGGYNEQFF.

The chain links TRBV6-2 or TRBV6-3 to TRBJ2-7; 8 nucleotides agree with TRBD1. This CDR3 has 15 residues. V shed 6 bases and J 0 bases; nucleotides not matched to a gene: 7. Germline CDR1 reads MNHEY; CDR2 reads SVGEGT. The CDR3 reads CASSRRTGSSYEQYF. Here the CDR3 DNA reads TGTGCCAGCAGCCGCAGGACAGGGAGCTCCTACGAGCAGTACTTC.

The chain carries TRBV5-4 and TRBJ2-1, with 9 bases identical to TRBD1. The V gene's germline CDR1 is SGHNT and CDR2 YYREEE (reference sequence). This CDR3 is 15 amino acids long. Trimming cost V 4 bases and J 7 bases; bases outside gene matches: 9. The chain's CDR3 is CASSPGTGPLNEQFF. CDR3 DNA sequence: TGTGCCAGCAGCCCAGGGACAGGGCCCCTGAATGAGCAGTTCTTC.

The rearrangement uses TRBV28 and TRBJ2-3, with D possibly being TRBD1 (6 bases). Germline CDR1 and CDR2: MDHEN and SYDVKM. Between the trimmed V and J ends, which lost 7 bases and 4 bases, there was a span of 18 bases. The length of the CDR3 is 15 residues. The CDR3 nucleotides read TGTGCCAGCACCCCGCTAACAGGGCGCTCAGATACGCAGTATTTT. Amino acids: CASTPLTGRSDTQYF.

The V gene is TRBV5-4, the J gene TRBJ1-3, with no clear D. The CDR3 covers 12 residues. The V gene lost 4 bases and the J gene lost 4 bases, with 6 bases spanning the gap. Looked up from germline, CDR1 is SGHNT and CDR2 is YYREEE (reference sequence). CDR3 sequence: CASSTRGNTIYF. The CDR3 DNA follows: TGTGCCAGCAGCACCAGGGGAAACACCATATATTTT.

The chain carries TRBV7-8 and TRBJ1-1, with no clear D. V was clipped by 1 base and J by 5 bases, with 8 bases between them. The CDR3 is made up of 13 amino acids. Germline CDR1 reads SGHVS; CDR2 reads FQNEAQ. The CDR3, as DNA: TGTGCCAGCAGCTTAGAGAGGGTTACTGAAGCTTTCTTT. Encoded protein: CASSLERVTEAFF.